These 23 T cell receptor beta chains came from one sample sequenced in a study of identical twins. MiXCR, run by TCRdb on the 5' RACE reads, gives a single entry per CDR3 protein. The sample lists 450,000 to 650,000 distinct CDR3 sequences; 9.6% were seen once. This sample also appeared in a second study, on yellow fever vaccine responses in identical twins.

The source material was PBMCs. The receptors come from a woman aged 18 to 35 in good health.

This clonotype was detected only a few times. The chain uses TRBV11-1 and TRBJ2-3, with 10 bases fitting TRBD2. The germline V gene has CDR1 SGHAT and CDR2 FQDESV (reference sequence). CDR3 length: 18 residues. After removal of 8 bases from V and 4 bases from J, the junction contained 18 bases not matched to a gene. This CDR3 is CASQTTLLAGMESDTQYF. The CDR3 DNA is TGTGCCAGCCAAACAACGTTACTAGCGGGGATGGAGTCAGATACGCAGTATTTT.

This clonotype was counted at least ten times. The rearrangement joins TRBV5-5 to TRBJ1-5; 10 positions agree with TRBD1. Germline loops: CDR1 SGHKS, CDR2 YYEKEE (reference sequence). The length of the CDR3 is 14 residues. The V gene end was trimmed by 4 bases and the J gene end by 5 bases; junction bases not matched to a gene: 3. The CDR3 sequence is CASSVTGGDQPQHF. The CDR3 bases are TGTGCCAGCAGCGTGACAGGGGGCGATCAGCCCCAGCATTTT. Full variable domain (outside the CDR3, taken from reference TRBV5-5 and TRBJ1-5): DAGVTQSPTHLIKTRGQQVTLRCSPISGHKSVSWYQQVLGQGPQFIFQYYEKEERGRGNFPDRFSARQFPNYSSELNVNALLLGDSALYLCASSVTGGDQPQHFGDGTRLSIL.

This clonotype showed up just a few times. The chain combines TRBV7-2 with TRBJ2-5, with 10 nucleotides matching TRBD2. Germline V gene data show CDR1 as SGHTA and CDR2 as FQGNSA. V lost 5 bases, J lost 1 base, and 7 bases stayed unmatched. CDR3 length: 16 residues. In DNA, the CDR3 is TGTGCCAGCAGCCGTAGCGGGGGGACTTTCCAAGAGACCCAGTACTTC. Its translation: CASSRSGGTFQETQYF.

The chain is built from TRBV5-1 and TRBJ2-5; TRBD1 matches 8 bases. In germline, CDR1 is SGHRS, CDR2 YFSETQ. The CDR3 is 15 amino acids. The ends lost 2 bases at V and 1 base at J; junction bases unmatched: 4. CDR3 DNA sequence: TGCGCCAGCAGCTTTCGGACAGGGACCCAAGAGACCCAGTACTTC. Its translation is CASSFRTGTQETQYF. The full variable domain, completed using reference TRBV5-1 and TRBJ2-5, is KAGVTQTPRYLIKTRGQQVTLSCSPISGHRSVSWYQQTPGQGLQFLFEYFSETQRNKGNFPGRFSGRQFSNSRSEMNVSTLELGDSALYLCASSFRTGTQETQYFGPGTRLLVL.

The DNA of the CDR3 is TGTGCCTGGAGCCCCAGACAGGGGGCCGGGGAGCTGTTTTTT. Its translation: CAWSPRQGAGELFF. The chain links TRBV30 to TRBJ2-2, with 9 bases that match TRBD1. The CDR3 runs to 14 residues. Unmatched junction bases numbered 5, after V lost 3 bases and J lost 6 bases. The germline CDR1 and CDR2 sequences are GTSNPN and SVGIG (reference sequence).

This clonotype has at least ten counts. J is TRBJ1-1 and V is TRBV2; D is perhaps TRBD1 (5 bases). V lost 8 bases to trimming and J lost 6 bases, with 7 bases between them. The CDR3 covers 10 residues. CDR1 is SNHLY, CDR2 FYNNEI, per germline. The CDR3 coding sequence is TGTGCCAGCGGGGGGGCTGAAGCTTTCTTT. It codes for CASGGAEAFF.

The chain carries TRBV5-1 and TRBJ2-2, with 7 bases that match TRBD2. The J segment lost 4 bases and the V segment lost 0 bases, leaving 6 bases of the junction unmatched. This CDR3 spans 16 amino acids. Germline-derived CDR1 and CDR2 are SGHRS and YFSETQ. CDR3 nucleotide sequence: TGCGCCAGCAGCTTGGTTCCGGGGGGACCCACCGGGGAGCTGTTTTTT. This codes for CASSLVPGGPTGELFF.

This clonotype was counted at least ten times. This chain connects TRBV12-3 or TRBV12-4 to TRBJ2-7; tentative D call: TRBD2 (5 bases). The CDR3 is 14 residues long. Trimming pared 1 base from V and 0 bases from J, leaving 7 bases between. The CDR3 sequence: CASSLGAVSYEQYF. For the CDR3, the DNA is TGTGCCAGCAGTTTAGGAGCGGTCTCCTACGAGCAGTACTTC.

CDR3 DNA: TGTGCCAGCTCACTCACTATAAGGACGGACCAAGAGACCCAGTACTTC. Encoded protein: CASSLTIRTDQETQYF. The V and J genes are TRBV18 and TRBJ2-5, with D unclear. Germline V CDR1 and CDR2: KGHSH, LQKENI. Deletions cut 4 bases from V and 0 bases from J, with 15 bases between. This CDR3 spans 16 amino acids.

This clonotype occurred many times. The chain has TRBV29-1 and TRBJ2-3; 10 positions match TRBD2. This CDR3 is 15 amino acids long. V gave up 5 bases and J gave up 0 bases; unmatched junction bases: 5. The germline gives CDR1 SQVTM, CDR2 ANQGSEA. The CDR3 bases are TGCAGCGTTAACGGACTAGCGGATAGCACAGATACGCAGTATTTT. Amino acids: CSVNGLADSTDTQYF.

The chain carries TRBV7-8 and TRBJ2-1; possibly TRBD1 for D (5 bases). CDR1 is SGHVS and CDR2 is FQNEAQ in the germline V gene. V was pared by 2 bases and J by 3 bases, with 11 bases between. CDR3 length: 15 residues. CDR3 in amino acids: CASSLRQNRYNEQFF. The CDR3 DNA follows: TGTGCCAGCAGCTTACGACAGAACCGCTACAATGAGCAGTTCTTC.

This clonotype appeared once. This chain joins TRBV7-2 and TRBJ2-3; 7 positions agree with TRBD2. This CDR3 contains 15 residues. The V gene's germline CDR1 is SGHTA and CDR2 FQGNSA. Unmatched junction bases numbered 4, after V lost 2 bases and J lost 2 bases. CDR3 sequence reads: CASSLWGGTTDTQYF. CDR3 DNA sequence: TGTGCCAGCAGCTTATGGGGGGGGACCACAGATACGCAGTATTTT.

This clonotype was recorded at least ten times. V gene TRBV18 combines with J gene TRBJ2-7; D is possibly TRBD1 (6 bases). Deletions cut 8 bases from V and 7 bases from J, with 15 bases between. The CDR3 is 12 residues long. Germline-derived CDR1 and CDR2 are KGHSH and LQKENI. The CDR3 loop is CASQQGSVEQYF. For the CDR3, the DNA is TGTGCCAGCCAACAGGGATCGGTTGAGCAGTACTTC.

This clonotype was observed at least ten times. The genes are TRBV28 and TRBJ2-5; weak D call: TRBD1 (6 bases). The length of the CDR3 is 13 residues. Germline assignment: CDR1 MDHEN and CDR2 SYDVKM. Trimming took 3 bases from V and 2 from J, leaving 7 bases between them. For the CDR3, the DNA is TGTGCCAGCAGTTTTCAGGGGCAAGAGACCCAGTACTTC. Encoded protein: CASSFQGQETQYF.

This clonotype was picked up many times. The gene calls are TRBV5-6 and TRBJ1-5; 10 bases match TRBD1. The germline gives CDR1 SGHDT, CDR2 YYEEEE. This CDR3 is built from 17 residues. Trimming took 1 base from V and 4 from J; bases not matched to a gene: 8. The CDR3 DNA reads as TGTGCCAGCAGCTTGCTCCGGGACAGGGGAAGTAATCAGCCCCAGCATTTT. Residues: CASSLLRDRGSNQPQHF.

In nucleotides, the CDR3 is TGTGCCACCAGCAAAATCCTGGGGATTTCCTACGAGCAGTACTTC. This gives the protein CATSKILGISYEQYF. This chain connects TRBV15 to TRBJ2-7; D is undetermined. Germline CDR1 and CDR2: LNHNV and YYDKDF (reference sequence). V lost 4 bases and J 1 base, leaving 14 bases between the germline ends. This CDR3 contains 15 residues.

This clonotype was counted at least ten times. CDR3 DNA sequence: TGTGCCATCAGTGAGGTAGGAGACAATCAGCCCCAGCATTTT. This sequence encodes CAISEVGDNQPQHF. The rearrangement joins TRBV10-3 to TRBJ1-5; D is unclear. The CDR3 covers 14 residues. V was trimmed by 2 bases and J by 3 bases, leaving 8 bases between them. In germline, CDR1 is ENHRY, CDR2 SYGVKD.

The V and J genes are TRBV6-6 and TRBJ1-4; tentatively, D is TRBD1 (5 bases). CDR1 and CDR2 from the germline V gene are MNHNY and SVGAGI (reference sequence). Deletions cut 1 base from V and 16 bases from J, with 13 bases between. The CDR3 sequence is 12 residues long. The CDR3 DNA reads TGTGCCAGCAGTTACTTACCGGGCAGGGCGTTTTTT. It encodes CASSYLPGRAFF.

This clonotype was detected only a few times. V is TRBV15 and J is TRBJ2-7; tentatively, D is TRBD2 (6 bases). Deletions cut 3 bases from V and 0 bases from J, with 9 bases between. The germline V gene encodes CDR1 LNHNV and CDR2 YYDKDF (reference sequence). The CDR3 loop spans 14 amino acids. In DNA, the CDR3 is TGTGCCACCAGCAGCCGGGAGAGCTCCTACGAGCAGTACTTC. Translating gives CATSSRESSYEQYF.

The V and J genes are TRBV5-1 and TRBJ2-3; no firm D call. This CDR3 has 16 amino acids. Germline V gene data show CDR1 as SGHRS and CDR2 as YFSETQ. The V gene lost 0 bases and the J gene lost 2 bases, with 13 bases spanning the gap. CDR3 nucleotides: TGCGCCAGCAGCTTGGGAGGCGTAGTGGCCACAGATACGCAGTATTTT. This sequence encodes CASSLGGVVATDTQYF.

This clonotype has ten or more counts. The chain has TRBV27 and TRBJ2-5; 16 nucleotides agree with TRBD2. V trimming: 4 bases; J trimming: 0 bases; junction bases outside the gene matches: 17. Germline V gene sequence: CDR1 MNHEY, CDR2 SMNVEV (reference sequence). This CDR3 has 22 residues. The CDR3 DNA reads TGTGCCAGCAGTTCGGGACTAGCGGGGGGGCCCCCACGAGGCCAGTACCAAGAGACCCAGTACTTC. This translates into CASSSGLAGGPPRGQYQETQYF.

This clonotype was observed a handful of times. For the CDR3, the DNA is TGCGCCAGCAGCTGGTCGGGACTAGCCGAAGATACGCAGTATTTT. Encoded protein: CASSWSGLAEDTQYF. V gene TRBV5-1 combines with J gene TRBJ2-3; 9 positions match TRBD2. Germline CDR1 is SGHRS and CDR2 is YFSETQ. Losses at the gene ends were 3 bases for V and 5 bases for J; bases not matched to a gene: 7. The CDR3 is 15 amino acids.

V usage is TRBV6-1 and J usage is TRBJ2-5; 10 positions agree with TRBD1. The J segment lost 5 bases and the V segment lost 6 bases, leaving 6 bases of the junction unmatched. Germline CDR1 MNHNS, CDR2 SASEGT. The CDR3 spans 14 residues. The CDR3 sequence: CASSPDRGLETQYF. The CDR3 nucleotides are TGTGCCAGCAGCCCCGACAGGGGGCTGGAGACCCAGTACTTC.